Below, one TCR beta chain is given with its context. This entry belongs to a study of blood T cells in healthy people across ages. Germline lookup yields CDR1 SGHRS and CDR2 YFSETQ. This CDR3 is 14 amino acids long. A second PCR, run for roughly 7 to 12 cycles, used a sample-barcoded 5' primer plus a J-beta primer mix. TCRdb fed the 5' RACE reads into MiXCR, producing one record per CDR3 protein. This repertoire shows 650,000 or so distinct CDR3 sequences, 52% found once; its top ten account for about 13%. The chain carries TRBV5-1 and TRBJ2-5; TRBD2 matches at 7 bases. The DNA end is a closer match to TRBJ2-7, so the J assignment may be wrong. The receptor was isolated from a woman older than 75 in good health. Sample: blood. The CDR3 coding sequence is TGCGCCAGCAGAACCCTCGGGGGGTTCGACGAGCAGTACTTC. Translating it yields CASRTLGGFDEQYF.